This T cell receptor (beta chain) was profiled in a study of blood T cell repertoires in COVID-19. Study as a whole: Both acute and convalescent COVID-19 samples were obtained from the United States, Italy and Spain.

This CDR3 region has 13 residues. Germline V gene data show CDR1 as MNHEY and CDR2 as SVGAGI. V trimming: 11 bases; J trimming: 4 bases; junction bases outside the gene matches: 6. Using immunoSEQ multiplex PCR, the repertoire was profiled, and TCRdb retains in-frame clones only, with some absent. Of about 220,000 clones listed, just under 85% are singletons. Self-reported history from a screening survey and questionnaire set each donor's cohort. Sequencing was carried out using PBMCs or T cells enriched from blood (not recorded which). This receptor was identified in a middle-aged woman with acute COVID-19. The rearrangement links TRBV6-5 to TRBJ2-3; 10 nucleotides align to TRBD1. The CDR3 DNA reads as TGTGCCGGCGGGACAGGGGAAGCAGATACGCAGTATTTT. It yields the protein CAGGTGEADTQYF.